A selection of T cell receptor beta chains follows, all from one sample in a study of naive and memory T cell subsets. TCRdb reanalysed the UMI-ligation and nested PCR reads using MiXCR and keeps one entry per CDR3 protein. The sample includes under 150,000 distinct CDR3 sequences, approximately 21% seen only once; the top ten take roughly 0.63%. Sequencing was done on a sample of naive CD8+ T cells from blood. The receptor source for this set is a human donor in good health. Each CDR3 is given with its conserved first and last residue. A D gene is named only where the DNA matches it firmly. The size of a clone is reported for some rows only, either as once, few or many, or as a class for expanded clones.

v_call	d_call	j_call	clone_size	cdr3_nt	cdr3_aa
TRBV15	NA	TRBJ2-1	few	TGTGCCACCAGCAGAGGGACAGCCAACTACAATGAGCAGTTCTTC	CATSRGTANYNEQFF
TRBV30	NA	TRBJ2-1	NA	TGTGCCTGGAGTGTATGGTCAAATGAGCAGTTCTTC	CAWSVWSNEQFF
TRBV29-1	NA	TRBJ2-2	NA	TGCAGCGTTGAAGATCAAGGGACCGGGACAGGGGAGCTGTTTTTT	CSVEDQGTGTGELFF
TRBV3-1	NA	TRBJ2-1	few	TGTGCCAGCAGCCTCCATCCGGGCAATGAGCAGTTCTTC	CASSLHPGNEQFF
TRBV29-1	NA	TRBJ2-7	few	TGCAGCGTTTTGTGGTCTTACGAGCAGTACTTC	CSVLWSYEQYF
TRBV28	TRBD2	TRBJ2-7	NA	TGTGCCAGCAGTTTACGGCGGGAGTGGGAGCAGTACTTC	CASSLRREWEQYF
TRBV7-8	NA	TRBJ2-1	NA	TGTGCCAGCAGCTTAATCAGCCCCAATGAGCAGTTCTTC	CASSLISPNEQFF
TRBV4-1	NA	TRBJ2-7	NA	TGCGCCAGCAGCCATAAAGGGGGCTACGAGCAGTACTTC	CASSHKGGYEQYF
TRBV12-3/TRBV12-4	NA	TRBJ2-1	NA	TGTGCCAGCACCTCAAGGGGGGCGGGAAATGAGCAGTTCTTC	CASTSRGAGNEQFF
TRBV12-3/TRBV12-4	NA	TRBJ2-2	NA	TGTGCCAGCAGTTTAGAAGACACCGGGGAGCTGTTTTTT	CASSLEDTGELFF
TRBV6-2/TRBV6-3	TRBD2	TRBJ2-1	NA	TGTGCCAGCAGTTACGTAGCGGGGTTAAATGAGCAGTTCTTC	CASSYVAGLNEQFF
TRBV6-2/TRBV6-3	NA	TRBJ2-7	few	TGTGCCAGCAGTTACACGAATGCCTACGAGCAGTACTTC	CASSYTNAYEQYF
TRBV5-1	TRBD2	TRBJ2-7	NA	TGCGCCAGCTCTACTAGCGGGAGGGCCGGCGAGCAGTACTTC	CASSTSGRAGEQYF
TRBV29-1	NA	TRBJ1-1	few	TGCAGCGTTGACCGGGGGAATACTGAAGCTTTCTTT	CSVDRGNTEAFF
TRBV30	TRBD2	TRBJ2-1	NA	TGTGCCTCAAGCGGGACTTACAATGAGCAGTTCTTC	CASSGTYNEQFF
TRBV14	NA	TRBJ2-3	NA	TGTGCCAGCAGCCAAGGCCCCTACCCAGATACGCAGTATTTT	CASSQGPYPDTQYF
TRBV3-1	NA	TRBJ1-1	NA	TGTGCCAGCAGCCAAGTAGGAGTTGAAGCTTTCTTT	CASSQVGVEAFF
TRBV4-1	TRBD2	TRBJ2-7	few	TGCGCCAGCAGCCCGGAGCCTTTACTAGCGGGAGACGACGAGCAGTACTTC	CASSPEPLLAGDDEQYF
TRBV12-3/TRBV12-4	NA	TRBJ1-1	NA	TGTGCCAGCAGTTTGGGGTTGTGGGGATCTGAAGCTTTCTTT	CASSLGLWGSEAFF
TRBV5-6	TRBD1	TRBJ1-2	NA	TGTGCCAGCAGCTACGGACAGGGGGCCTCCAGCTACACCTTC	CASSYGQGASSYTF
TRBV3-1	TRBD1	TRBJ1-1	NA	TGTGCCAGCAGCCAAGACCCACGGGACAGGGGTATGAACACTGAAGCTTTCTTT	CASSQDPRDRGMNTEAFF
TRBV25-1	TRBD1	TRBJ1-2	few	TGTGCCAGCAGTGACCCGACAGGGGCAGGAAATGGCTACACCTTC	CASSDPTGAGNGYTF
TRBV10-2	NA	TRBJ2-3	few	TGCGCCAGCTGCGGTGGTGGCACAGATACGCAGTATTTT	CASCGGGTDTQYF
TRBV11-2	NA	TRBJ2-6	few	TGTGCCAGCAGCTTAGGACCCTCACTCTCAGGGGCCAACGTCCTGACTTTC	CASSLGPSLSGANVLTF
TRBV12-5	NA	TRBJ1-2	NA	TGTGCTAGTGGTTTGCTGGGGCTCTTTGGCTACACCTTC	CASGLLGLFGYTF
TRBV20-1	NA	TRBJ1-2	few	TGCAGTGCTCTCAACCCATCCGTCTTCGGGGGGACCCATCAGGACTATGGCTACACCTTC	CSALNPSVFGGTHQDYGYTF
TRBV4-1	NA	TRBJ2-6	NA	TGCGCCAGCAGCCCTGTCCCAGGCACCGGGGCCAACGTCCTGACTTTC	CASSPVPGTGANVLTF
TRBV6-5	NA	TRBJ2-6	NA	TGTGCCAGCAGTTACTCCGGTCCGGCGGGGACCGGGGCCAACGTCCTGACTTTC	CASSYSGPAGTGANVLTF
TRBV27	TRBD2	TRBJ2-1	NA	TGTGCCAGCAGCCAAGCAGCGGGGGTATACAATGAGCAGTTCTTC	CASSQAAGVYNEQFF
TRBV9	TRBD2	TRBJ2-7	few	TGTGCCAGCAGCGAGGGTTTTGGTAGCGGGAGTTACGAGCAGTACTTC	CASSEGFGSGSYEQYF
TRBV20-1	NA	TRBJ2-7	NA	TGCAGTGCTAGGGGTGCAGACCGCTACGAGCAGTACTTC	CSARGADRYEQYF
TRBV29-1	TRBD1	TRBJ1-1	NA	TGCAGCGCCCCAGGGGGAGATTTTGGTGAAGCTTTCTTT	CSAPGGDFGEAFF
TRBV5-1	NA	TRBJ2-7	few	TGCGCCAGCCGTGAAGGGTCCTACGAGCAGTACTTC	CASREGSYEQYF
TRBV9	TRBD2	TRBJ2-3	NA	TGTGCCAGCAGCGTAGGTGGCGGGACTACCGATACGCAGTATTTT	CASSVGGGTTDTQYF
TRBV20-1	NA	TRBJ2-7	NA	TGCAGTGCTAGAGATTCCCGGGCCGGGTACGAGCAGTACTTC	CSARDSRAGYEQYF
TRBV28	NA	TRBJ1-1	few	TGTGCCAGCAGTTTACGGGCAGGGGCGAACACTGAAGCTTTCTTT	CASSLRAGANTEAFF
TRBV27	TRBD2	TRBJ2-7	few	TGTGCCAGCAGTTCGGGAGGGTCGCCCTACGAGCAGTACTTC	CASSSGGSPYEQYF
TRBV5-1	NA	TRBJ1-1	few	TGCGCCAGCAGCTTGTTCGACAGTAACACTGAAGCTTTCTTT	CASSLFDSNTEAFF
TRBV19	TRBD1	TRBJ2-7	NA	TGTGCCAGTAGTGATGGGGGGACAGGGGGCGCGGAGGATTGCGAGCAGTACTTC	CASSDGGTGGAEDCEQYF
TRBV2	NA	TRBJ1-5	NA	TGTGCCAGCAAGGTTTTTAGCAATCAGCCCCAGCATTTT	CASKVFSNQPQHF
TRBV20-1	NA	TRBJ1-3	NA	TGCAGTGCTATCACACGGGACTCTGGAAACACCATATATTTT	CSAITRDSGNTIYF